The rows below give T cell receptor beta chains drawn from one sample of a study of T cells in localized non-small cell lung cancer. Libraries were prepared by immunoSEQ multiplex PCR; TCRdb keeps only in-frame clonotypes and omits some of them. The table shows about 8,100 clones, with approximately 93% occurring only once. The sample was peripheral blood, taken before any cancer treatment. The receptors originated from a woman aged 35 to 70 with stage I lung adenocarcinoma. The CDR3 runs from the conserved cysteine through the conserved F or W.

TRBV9	CASSVERGIHSGNTIYF
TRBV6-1	CASRVYSNQPQHF
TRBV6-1	CASDLGFDEQFF
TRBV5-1	CASSIGQGLSGELFF
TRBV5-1	CASSIAPGLAGSYNEQFF
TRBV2	CASSGAGLSNQPQHF
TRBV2	CASNQGLAAQETQYF
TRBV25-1	CASSEYGTSGTIYNEQFF
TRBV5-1	CASSLGRERRSYGYTF
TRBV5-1	CASSLGTYSRQNTGELFF
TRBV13	CASSPWMGTGGARQFF
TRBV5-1	CASSLAIKGSTDTQYF
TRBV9	CASTGGGASTEAFF
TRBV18	CASSLQAAGVDEQFF
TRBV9	CASSGGQGFQETQYF